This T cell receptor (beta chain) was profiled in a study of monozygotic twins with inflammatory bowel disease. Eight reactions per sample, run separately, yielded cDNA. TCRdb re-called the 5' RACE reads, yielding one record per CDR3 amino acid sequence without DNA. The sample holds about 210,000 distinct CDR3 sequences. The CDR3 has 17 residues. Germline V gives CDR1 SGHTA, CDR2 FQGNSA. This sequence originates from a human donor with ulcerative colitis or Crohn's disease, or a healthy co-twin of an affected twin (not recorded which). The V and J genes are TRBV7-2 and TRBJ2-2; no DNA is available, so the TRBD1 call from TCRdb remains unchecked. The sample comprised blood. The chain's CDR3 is CASSSRPGQLYTGELFF.